These 27 T cell receptor beta chains originate from one sample sequenced in a study of blood T cell repertoires in COVID-19. Assay used: immunoSEQ multiplex PCR; TCRdb lists only in-frame clones, some missing. The table has roughly 180,000 clones, 84% seen once. Sequencing was carried out using peripheral blood. The receptors shown here come from a man in his forties who had recovered from COVID-19.

This clone was detected only once. The genes are TRBV11-2 and TRBJ1-3; D not resolved. Germline V gene lookup returns CDR1 SGHAT and CDR2 FQNNGV. The CDR3 extends over 15 amino acids. V lost 0 bases and J 3 bases, leaving 9 bases between the germline ends. CDR3 bases: TGTGCCAGCAGCTTAGACTACTTAAATGGAAACACCATATATTTT. Protein sequence: CASSLDYLNGNTIYF. The complete variable domain, with remaining parts taken from reference TRBV11-2 and TRBJ1-3, reads EAGVAQSPRYKIIEKRQSVAFWCNPISGHATLYWYQQILGQGPKLLIQFQNNGVVDDSQLPKDRFSAERLKGVDSTLKIQPAKLEDSAVYLCASSLDYLNGNTIYFGEGSWLTVV.

The rearrangement uses TRBV18 and TRBJ2-5; D perhaps matches TRBD1 (5 bases). CDR3 length: 19 residues. V was clipped by 1 base and J by 0 bases, with 21 bases between them. CDR1 KGHSH and CDR2 LQKENI come from the germline V gene. Here the CDR3 reads CASSPHSPTTTAYQETQYF. CDR3 DNA sequence: TGTGCCAGCTCACCACACTCCCCAACGACGACAGCGTACCAAGAGACCCAGTACTTC. Based on the CDR3 plus reference TRBV18 and TRBJ2-5, the full variable domain is NAGVMQNPRHLVRRRGQEARLRCSPMKGHSHVYWYRQLPEEGLKFMVYLQKENIIDESGMPKERFSAEFPKEGPSILRIQQVVRGDSAAYFCASSPHSPTTTAYQETQYFGPGTRLLVL.

The chain carries TRBV5-4 and TRBJ2-1; 9 bases line up with TRBD2. The CDR3 sequence is 16 residues long. From germline, CDR1 is SGHNT and CDR2 YYREEE (reference sequence). V trimming: 0 bases; J trimming: 3 bases; junction bases outside the gene matches: 4. This CDR3 reads CASSLDSGGLYNEQFF. CDR3 nucleotide sequence: TGTGCCAGCAGCTTGGACAGCGGGGGGCTCTACAATGAGCAGTTCTTC.

The chain employs TRBV7-2 and TRBJ2-1, with TRBD1 identical over 9 bases. Germline trimming cut 5 bases from V and 2 bases from J; bases unmatched to any gene: 4. The CDR3 totals 15 residues. Per germline, CDR1 SGHTA and CDR2 FQGNSA. The CDR3 DNA reads TGTGCCAGCAGCGACAGGGGGGGCCCCTACAATGAGCAGTTCTTC. Translation gives CASSDRGGPYNEQFF.

The CDR3 region is CARSLHSGRAPTYNEQFF. Written as DNA, the CDR3 is TGTGCCAGAAGCTTGCATAGCGGGAGGGCCCCCACCTACAATGAGCAGTTCTTC. The chain joins TRBV5-3 to TRBJ2-1; TRBD2 aligns across 11 bases. TRBV5-3 is annotated as an ORF whose role is uncertain. Trimming cost V 1 base and J 2 bases; bases outside gene matches: 8. The CDR3 sequence is 18 residues long.

The rearrangement links TRBV6-5 to TRBJ2-1, with 8 bases matching TRBD2. Losses at the gene ends were 2 bases for V and 6 bases for J; bases not matched to a gene: 6. This CDR3 contains 15 residues. The V gene's germline CDR1 is MNHEY and CDR2 SVGAGI. The CDR3 loop is CASSYRGGRTNEQFF. In nucleotides, the CDR3 is TGTGCCAGCAGTTACCGGGGGGGTCGAACCAATGAGCAGTTCTTC.

The V and J genes are TRBV7-2 and TRBJ1-2; D may be TRBD1 (5 bases). The CDR3 extends over 13 amino acids. CDR1 SGHTA and CDR2 FQGNSA come from the germline V gene. V was pared by 1 base and J by 7 bases, with 10 bases between. Written as DNA, the CDR3 is TGTGCCAGCAGCTTAGGGGGGGACTCTGGCTACACCTTC. This sequence encodes CASSLGGDSGYTF.

The chain combines TRBV11-1 with TRBJ1-1, with D tentatively TRBD1 (6 bases). The CDR3 is made up of 12 amino acids. CDR1 SGHAT and CDR2 FQDESV come from the germline V gene (reference sequence). V lost 5 bases to trimming and J lost 8 bases, with 12 bases between them. The CDR3 region has the DNA TGTGCCAGCAGCCCTGACAGGTTAGAAGCTTTCTTT. Its translation: CASSPDRLEAFF.

This rearrangement joins TRBV20-1 to TRBJ2-7; 10 nucleotides agree with TRBD2. Germline V lookup: CDR1 DFQATT, CDR2 SNEGSKA (reference sequence). The CDR3 consists of 11 residues. V lost 6 bases to trimming and J lost 9 bases; unmatched junction nucleotides: 5. This chain's CDR3 is CSAKLAGGQYF. The CDR3 region has the DNA TGCAGTGCGAAATTAGCGGGAGGGCAGTACTTC.

The chain joins TRBV11-3 to TRBJ2-5; 14 bases fit TRBD2. This CDR3 has 17 residues. CDR1 is SGHNT and CDR2 is YENEEA in the germline V gene. The junction had 8 bases not matched to a gene; V was cut back by 4 bases and J by 4 bases. In DNA, the CDR3 is TGTGCCAGCAGCTCACAGACTAGCGGGGGGGCCGGAGAGACCCAGTACTTC. The encoded protein is CASSSQTSGGAGETQYF.

V usage is TRBV30 and J usage is TRBJ1-1, with 7 bases identical to TRBD1. The CDR3 contains 12 residues. Germline V gene sequence: CDR1 GTSNPN, CDR2 SVGIG (reference sequence). V lost 2 bases to trimming and J lost 8 bases; unmatched junction nucleotides: 5. This CDR3 reads CAWSSGTEEAFF. The CDR3 region has the DNA TGTGCCTGGAGTTCAGGGACAGAGGAAGCTTTCTTT.

In its sample, this clone was seen a few times. The V gene is TRBV19, the J gene TRBJ1-5, with D unresolved. Germline loops: CDR1 LNHDA, CDR2 SQIVND (reference sequence). Trimming left V 9 bases short and J 5 bases short, with 14 bases between. There are 13 residues in the CDR3. The CDR3 spells CASGWGGYQPQHF. The CDR3 nucleotides read TGTGCCAGCGGCTGGGGAGGGTATCAGCCCCAGCATTTT.

V usage is TRBV19 and J usage is TRBJ2-2; D unclear. CDR1 is LNHDA and CDR2 is SQIVND in the germline V gene (reference sequence). Trimming removed 5 bases from V and 1 base from J, with 5 bases in between. The CDR3 has 13 residues. The CDR3 spells CASSHWNTGELFF. Written as DNA, the CDR3 is TGTGCCAGTAGTCATTGGAACACCGGGGAGCTGTTTTTT.

This clone was detected only a few times. V is TRBV7-2 and J is TRBJ1-2; D is undetermined. Trimming removed 5 bases at V and 8 bases at J, with 18 bases between. Germline V gives CDR1 SGHTA, CDR2 FQGNSA. CDR3 size: 14 residues. In nucleotides, the CDR3 is TGTGCCAGCAGCCCCGGAGGTGCGGTTGGGGGCTACACCTTC. This encodes CASSPGGAVGGYTF.

The chain recombines TRBV5-6 with TRBJ1-2; the match to TRBD1 covers 8 bases. The germline V gene encodes CDR1 SGHDT and CDR2 YYEEEE. With 4 bases clipped from V and 0 bases from J, the junction kept 5 bases outside the gene matches. This CDR3 spans 15 amino acids. Here the CDR3 DNA reads TGTGCCAGCAGCAGAGGGACAGGTACTAACTATGGCTACACCTTC. Amino acids: CASSRGTGTNYGYTF.

The chain combines TRBV2 with TRBJ1-1; no definite D call. The germline V and J ends were trimmed by 7 bases and 3 bases, with 9 bases remaining between them. This CDR3 region has 12 residues. Germline V lookup: CDR1 SNHLY, CDR2 FYNNEI. The CDR3 DNA sequence: TGTGCCAGCATATACGAGCACACTGAAGCTTTCTTT. Residues: CASIYEHTEAFF.

Worth noting for this clone: Other nucleotide sequences in the sample specify the same CDR3. The chain joins TRBV6-5 to TRBJ1-5, with D perhaps TRBD1 (6 bases). The CDR3 length is 13 residues. Trimming shortened V by 6 bases and J by 4 bases, and 10 bases separated the two germline ends. Germline V gives CDR1 MNHEY, CDR2 SVGAGI. This chain's CDR3 is CASRTTGNQPQHF. The CDR3, as DNA: TGTGCCAGCAGAACAACAGGGAATCAGCCCCAGCATTTT.

The chain couples TRBV6-6 to TRBJ2-7; 10 nucleotides line up with TRBD1. The length of the CDR3 is 15 residues. In germline, CDR1 is MNHNY, CDR2 SVGAGI (reference sequence). Germline trimming cut 2 bases from V and 4 bases from J; bases unmatched to any gene: 5. CDR3 DNA sequence: TGTGCCAGCAGTTACCCCGACAGGGGGCAATACGAGCAGTACTTC. Translation gives CASSYPDRGQYEQYF.

On this clone itself: The junction departs from the called germline gene at one end, perhaps through a read error. The chain links TRBV29-1 to TRBJ1-1; D is undetermined. Germline CDR1 reads SQVTM; CDR2 reads ANQGSEA. The CDR3 covers 13 residues. CDR3 amino acids: CSVESRRNAEAFF. CDR3 coding DNA: TGCAGCGTTGAATCCAGGAGGAACGCTGAAGCTTTCTTT. The full variable domain, completed using reference TRBV29-1 and TRBJ1-1, is SAVISQKPSRDICQRGTSLTIQCQVDSQVTMMFWYRQQPGQSLTLIATANQGSEATYESGFVIDKFPISRPNLTFSTLTVSNMSPEDSSIYLCSVESRRNAEAFFGQGTRLTVV.

The chain has TRBV7-2 and TRBJ2-7; D gene unclear. Germline values: CDR1 SGHTA, CDR2 FQGNSA. The CDR3 length is 15 residues. Between the trimmed V and J ends, which lost 3 bases and 10 bases, there was a span of 22 bases. The CDR3 DNA reads TGTGCCAGCAGCTTTTATCATAATCCCCGGTCCGATCAGTACTTC. It is translated as CASSFYHNPRSDQYF.

The chain employs TRBV9 and TRBJ1-1; TRBD1 aligns across 7 bases. CDR1 and CDR2 (germline): SGDLS, YYNGEE. Germline trimming cut 2 bases from V and 3 bases from J; bases unmatched to any gene: 4. This CDR3 is 14 amino acids long. The CDR3 sequence: CASSVTGVDTEAFF. CDR3 nucleotide sequence: TGTGCCAGCAGCGTTACAGGGGTTGACACTGAAGCTTTCTTT.

The chain couples TRBV5-1 to TRBJ2-7; the D gene is possibly TRBD1 (6 bases). V was shortened by 1 base and J by 5 bases, with 10 bases between the two germline ends. Germline CDR1 reads SGHRS; CDR2 reads YFSETQ. This CDR3 is 13 amino acids long. The CDR3 region has the DNA TGCGCCAGCAGCTTGTACTCAGGGGACGAGCAGTACTTC. It codes for CASSLYSGDEQYF. The variable domain in full, with the rest retrieved from reference TRBV5-1 and TRBJ2-7, is KAGVTQTPRYLIKTRGQQVTLSCSPISGHRSVSWYQQTPGQGLQFLFEYFSETQRNKGNFPGRFSGRQFSNSRSEMNVSTLELGDSALYLCASSLYSGDEQYFGPGTRLTVT.

The rearrangement joins TRBV10-3 to TRBJ2-2; 7 nucleotides match TRBD2. The trim removed 3 bases at V and 4 bases at J, leaving 11 bases unmatched. In germline, CDR1 is ENHRY, CDR2 SYGVKD. The CDR3 has 17 amino acids. For the CDR3, the DNA is TGTGCCATCAGTGACTTTTTGTCTAGCGGAGTCACCGGGGAGCTGTTTTTT. Its protein is CAISDFLSSGVTGELFF.

This clone has a single count. The J gene is TRBJ1-4, the V gene TRBV6-1; possible D gene TRBD1, 6 bases. Germline V gene sequence: CDR1 MNHNS, CDR2 SASEGT. This CDR3 is built from 14 residues. V was pared by 2 bases and J by 4 bases, with 8 bases between. In DNA, the CDR3 is TGTGCCAGCAGTGAAAGGACAGTTAATGAAAAACTGTTTTTT. The encoded protein is CASSERTVNEKLFF.

The chain joins TRBV28 to TRBJ2-5; the match to TRBD2 covers 10 bases. Losses at the gene ends were 5 bases for V and 5 bases for J; bases not matched to a gene: 8. In germline, CDR1 is MDHEN, CDR2 SYDVKM. This CDR3 is 15 amino acids long. The CDR3, as DNA: TGTGCCAGCAGTGTATTCCCGGGACTAGCGGAGACCCAGTACTTC. Its translation: CASSVFPGLAETQYF.

The chain combines TRBV11-2 with TRBJ2-5, with TRBD2 matching 8 bases. The CDR3 is 15 residues long. With 2 bases clipped from V and 2 bases from J, the junction kept 4 bases outside the gene matches. The germline V gene encodes CDR1 SGHAT and CDR2 FQNNGV. This CDR3 is CASSLLVAGQETQYF. The CDR3 nucleotides are TGTGCCAGCAGCTTATTGGTAGCGGGGCAAGAGACCCAGTACTTC.

This sequence joins TRBV6-5 and TRBJ1-5; TRBD1 matches 7 bases. CDR3 length: 15 residues. Germline CDR1 MNHEY, CDR2 SVGAGI. V shed 6 bases and J 0 bases; nucleotides not matched to a gene: 5. The CDR3 DNA sequence: TGTGCCAGCAGAACCGGGACAGCTAGCAATCAGCCCCAGCATTTT. It encodes CASRTGTASNQPQHF.